The T cell receptor (beta chain) under discussion was sequenced for a study of CD8 T cells in Susac syndrome. It was with random hexamers that about 0.45 to 1 ug RNA was reverse transcribed. Amplification of the TCR beta CDR3 was carried out by immunoSEQ multiplex PCR, which spanned a total of 54 Vbeta and 13 Jbeta segments. TCRdb re-derived calls from the immunoSEQ multiplex PCR reads in MiXCR, one entry per CDR3 protein. The sample carries 230,000 or so distinct CDR3 sequences, 95% recorded once. The CDR3 sequence is 15 residues long. V gave up 5 bases and J gave up 10 bases; unmatched junction bases: 8. The germline V gene encodes CDR1 MNHEY and CDR2 SMNVEV (reference sequence).

The clonotype originates from a human donor with multiple sclerosis. The chain is built from TRBV27 and TRBJ2-1, with 13 bases lining up with TRBD2. The source material was CD4+ T cells from PBMCs. For the CDR3, the DNA is TGTGCCAGCAGTCTAGGACTAGCGGGAGTTTTAGAGCAGTTCTTC. This sequence encodes CASSLGLAGVLEQFF.